Reported below is one T cell receptor (beta chain). In this sample, this clonotype turned up many times. The target of this receptor is not known. Per-nucleotide qualities are absent, and no much larger clonotype sits a single base away. The CDR3 contains 15 residues, cysteine and phenylalanine counted. The only DNA kept is the CDR3, 45 bases in frame from the first base. Trimming accounts for 1 base at V and 7 bases at J, while the number of junction bases matched to no gene is 3. The germline V gene yields KGHDR for CDR1 and SFDVKD for CDR2. This entry belongs to a study of T cells in Graves' hyperthyroidism and ophthalmopathy (dated by TCRdb to between 2018 and 2021). Concerning the study at large: Peripheral blood samples were taken at initial diagnosis, before any treatment was given. A discovery cohort of 95 to 100 patients, roughly 45 with Graves' ophthalmopathy and fewer than 65 with stable Graves' hyperthyroidism, was used to find distinguishing TCR V-J signatures. After sampling, hyperthyroidism patients received methimazole starting at 30 mg daily, and ophthalmopathy patients received high-dose intravenous methylprednisolone. Whether ophthalmopathy could be predicted prospectively was tested in an independent validation cohort made up of under 20 hyperthyroidism patients plus 17 patients who later progressed to ophthalmopathy. According to the paper, TCR Vbeta CDR3 sequencing was carried out on over 130 peripheral blood samples, which came from over 40 ophthalmopathy, around 75 hyperthyroidism and roughly 17 progressor patients. The 100 or so discovery patients were divided at random into training and test sets in a 7:3 ratio. The study also compared thyroid tissue and blood T-cell repertoires from several Graves' hyperthyroidism patients.

Broad study findings and their caveats: Sample size was not statistically predetermined, and blinding of investigators to group allocation was not performed. Ophthalmopathy was separated from stable hyperthyroidism by a 13 V-J signature model, with roughly 88% sensitivity and about 84% specificity obtained in cross-validation and 80%/75% obtained in testing. During validation, the model predicted progression to ophthalmopathy a median of approximately 6.5 months ahead of onset, with approximately 71% sensitivity and about 75% specificity. Blood samples also contained most of the expanded thyroid clonotypes (frequency above 0.001), which suggests that blood repertoires may reflect thyroid immune responses.

The TCR beta CDR3 regions were amplified from the RNA transcripts. The TCR CDR3 was subjected to a first round of RT-PCR using the HTBI primer set and the Qiagen OneStep RT-PCR kit. A second multiplex PCR round built the libraries, followed by size selection and purification. Libraries were sequenced paired-end with 100 bp reads on an Illumina HiSeq2000. In the paper's pipeline: SOAPnuke was used to process the raw data, removing reads that contained adapters or uncalled bases, had a mean Phred below 15, or lacked an exact match to the constant primer or identifier. COPE v1.2.5 was used to merge the high-quality paired reads, and each unique nucleotide sequence was defined as a clonotype. Clonotypes were aligned to IMGT TRBV, TRBD and TRBJ reference segments using MiTCR v1.1. Analysis was restricted to V-J combinations with a frequency above 0.0001, which covered roughly 99% of repertoires. The TCS score was defined as F50 (clonal expansion) divided by E x V (chaos), with BLOSUM62-based TCRdist calculated between CDR3 peptides within each V-J. Welch's t-statistics and random forest reduced approximately 520 V-J features to around 14, which were used in a naive Bayes classifier (R e1071). In TCRdb, the public reads were trimmed at Q25 with fastp and aligned with MiXCR, with productive beta chains retained. Identical CDR3 protein sequences are pooled into one entry, listed with their most common genes and DNA. The V and J calls follow TCRdb's processing rather than the paper's. The sample has approximately 620,000 distinct CDR3 sequences on record, about a sixth of them singletons. The ten largest account for less than 3.5% of the sample.

Ophthalmopathy patients had moderately to severely active disease, Clinical Activity Score of at least 3, NOSPECS grade of at least 4, and duration under 3 months. Patients with uncontrolled infections, other autoimmune diseases, pregnancy or lactation were excluded. Diagnoses were based on clinical symptoms, serum thyroxine and TRAb, thyroid ultrasound and orbital computed tomography. PBMCs were separated from about 10 ml of fresh peripheral blood using Ficoll-Paque density gradient centrifugation. Total RNA was extracted with Trizol reagent, and quality was checked on an Agilent 2100 Bioanalyzer.

The clonotype comes from a middle-aged woman with Graves' ophthalmopathy. The chain uses TRBV24-1 and TRBJ2-3, with 11 bases aligning to TRBD2. Input material: blood. The CDR3 has the sequence CATSDLGTSGNTQYF. DNA sequence: TGTGCCACCAGTGATTTAGGGACTAGCGGAAATACGCAGTATTTT.